What follows is one T cell receptor (beta chain) and its context. This entry comes from a study of radiation and T cells in renal cell carcinoma. CDR3 size: 17 residues. V was pared by 5 bases and J by 2 bases, with 10 bases of the junction left unmatched. CDR1 and CDR2 (germline): SGHAT, FQNNGV. Assay used: immunoSEQ multiplex PCR; TCRdb lists only in-frame clones, some missing. Here the sample spans roughly 80,000 clones, approximately 87% being singletons. Time point denoted: blood 4 weeks post-SBRT, at nephrectomy. Treatment here: 15 Gy SBRT to primary tumor, nephrectomy 4 weeks later. The sequence was collected from an older woman with renal cell carcinoma. The J gene is TRBJ2-7, the V gene TRBV11-2, with 12 bases that match TRBD1. Sequences were derived from blood, sampled from a patient whose treatment included radiotherapy and nephrectomy. The DNA for the CDR3 is TGTGCCAGCAGCGCGACCCGGGGGACAGGGGGCCCCTACGAGCAGTACTTC. It encodes CASSATRGTGGPYEQYF. Supplemented by reference TRBV11-2 and TRBJ2-7, the full variable domain reads EAGVAQSPRYKIIEKRQSVAFWCNPISGHATLYWYQQILGQGPKLLIQFQNNGVVDDSQLPKDRFSAERLKGVDSTLKIQPAKLEDSAVYLCASSATRGTGGPYEQYFGPGTRLTVT.